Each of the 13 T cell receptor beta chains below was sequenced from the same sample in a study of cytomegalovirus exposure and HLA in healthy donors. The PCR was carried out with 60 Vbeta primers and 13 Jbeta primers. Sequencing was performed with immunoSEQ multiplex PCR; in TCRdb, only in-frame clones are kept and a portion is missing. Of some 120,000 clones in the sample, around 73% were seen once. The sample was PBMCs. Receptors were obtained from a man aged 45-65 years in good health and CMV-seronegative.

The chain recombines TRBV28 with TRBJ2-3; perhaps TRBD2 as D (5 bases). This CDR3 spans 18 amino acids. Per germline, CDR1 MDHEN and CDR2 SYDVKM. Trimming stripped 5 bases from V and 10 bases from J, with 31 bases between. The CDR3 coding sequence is TGTGCCAGCAGTGGGCCGACCGCCGGGATTCACACCTGGGCTCCGCAGTATTTT. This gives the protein CASSGPTAGIHTWAPQYF.

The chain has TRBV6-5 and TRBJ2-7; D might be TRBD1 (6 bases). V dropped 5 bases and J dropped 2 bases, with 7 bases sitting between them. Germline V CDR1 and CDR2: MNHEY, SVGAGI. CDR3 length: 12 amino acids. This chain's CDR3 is CASSTGTYEQYF. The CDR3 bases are TGTGCCAGCAGTACAGGGACCTACGAGCAGTACTTC.

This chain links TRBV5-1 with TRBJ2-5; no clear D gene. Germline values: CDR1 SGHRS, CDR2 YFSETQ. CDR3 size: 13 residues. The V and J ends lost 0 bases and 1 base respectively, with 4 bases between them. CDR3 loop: CASSLGGQETQYF. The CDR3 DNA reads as TGCGCCAGCAGCTTGGGAGGCCAAGAGACCCAGTACTTC.

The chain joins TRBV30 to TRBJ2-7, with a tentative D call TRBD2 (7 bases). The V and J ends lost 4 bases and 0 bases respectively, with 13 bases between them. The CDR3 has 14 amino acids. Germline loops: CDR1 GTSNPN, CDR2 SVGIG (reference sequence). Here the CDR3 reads CAWKGGGPSYEQYF. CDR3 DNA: TGTGCCTGGAAAGGGGGAGGGCCCTCCTACGAGCAGTACTTC.

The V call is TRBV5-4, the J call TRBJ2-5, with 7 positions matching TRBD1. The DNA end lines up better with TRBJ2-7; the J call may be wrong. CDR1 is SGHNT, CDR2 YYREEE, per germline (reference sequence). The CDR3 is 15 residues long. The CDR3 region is CASSSGTVDSYEQYF. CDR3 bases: TGTGCCAGCAGCTCAGGGACAGTAGACTCCTACGAGCAGTACTTC.

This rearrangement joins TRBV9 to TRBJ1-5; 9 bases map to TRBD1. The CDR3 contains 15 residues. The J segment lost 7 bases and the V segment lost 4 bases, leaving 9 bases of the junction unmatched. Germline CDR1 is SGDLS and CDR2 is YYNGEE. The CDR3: CASSLGTGFGQPQHF. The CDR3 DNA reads TGTGCCAGCAGCCTAGGGACAGGGTTTGGGCAGCCCCAGCATTTT.

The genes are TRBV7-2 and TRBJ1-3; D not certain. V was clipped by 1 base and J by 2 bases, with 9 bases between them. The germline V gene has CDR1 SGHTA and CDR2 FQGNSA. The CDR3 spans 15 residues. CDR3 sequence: CASSLVGGAGNTIYF. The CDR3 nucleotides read TGTGCCAGCAGCTTAGTTGGCGGGGCTGGAAACACCATATATTTT.

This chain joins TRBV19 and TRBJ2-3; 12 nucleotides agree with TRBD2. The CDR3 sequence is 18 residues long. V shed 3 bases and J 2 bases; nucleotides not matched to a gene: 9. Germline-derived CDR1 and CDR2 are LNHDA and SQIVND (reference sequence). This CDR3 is CASSIGLAGGPNTDTQYF. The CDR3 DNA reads TGTGCCAGTAGTATTGGGCTAGCGGGAGGGCCGAACACAGATACGCAGTATTTT.

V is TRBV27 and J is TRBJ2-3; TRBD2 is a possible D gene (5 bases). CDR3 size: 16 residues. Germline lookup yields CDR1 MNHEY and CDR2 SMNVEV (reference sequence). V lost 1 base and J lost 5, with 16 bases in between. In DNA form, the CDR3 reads TGTGCCAGCAGTTTATTCCGAGGAAGTGAGGGAGATACGCAGTATTTT. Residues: CASSLFRGSEGDTQYF.

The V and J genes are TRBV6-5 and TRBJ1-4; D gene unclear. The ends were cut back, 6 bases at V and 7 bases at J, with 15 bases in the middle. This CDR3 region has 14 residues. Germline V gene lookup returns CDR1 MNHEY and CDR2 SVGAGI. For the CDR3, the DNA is TGTGCCAGCAGGCGAGCCCAACTAGGTGAAAAACTGTTTTTT. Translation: CASRRAQLGEKLFF.

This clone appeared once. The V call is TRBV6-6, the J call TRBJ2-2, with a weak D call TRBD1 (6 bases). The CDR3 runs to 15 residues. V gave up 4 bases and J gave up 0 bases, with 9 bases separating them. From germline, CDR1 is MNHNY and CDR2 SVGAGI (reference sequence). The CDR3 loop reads CASSWTDANTGELFF. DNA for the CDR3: TGTGCCAGCAGTTGGACAGATGCGAACACCGGGGAGCTGTTTTTT.

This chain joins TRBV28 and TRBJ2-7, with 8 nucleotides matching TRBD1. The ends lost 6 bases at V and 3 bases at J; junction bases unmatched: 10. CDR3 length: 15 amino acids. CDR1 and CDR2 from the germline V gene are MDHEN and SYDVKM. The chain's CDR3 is CASRSGQGWSYEQYF. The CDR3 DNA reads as TGTGCCAGCAGATCCGGACAGGGATGGAGCTACGAGCAGTACTTC.

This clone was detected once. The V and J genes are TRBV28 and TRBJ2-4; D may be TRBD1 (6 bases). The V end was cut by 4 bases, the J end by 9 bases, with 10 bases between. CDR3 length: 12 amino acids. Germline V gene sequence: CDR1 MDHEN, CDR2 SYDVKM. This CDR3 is CASSSGDTIQYF. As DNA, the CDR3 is TGTGCCAGCAGTTCAGGGGATACCATTCAGTACTTC.